This T cell receptor beta chain emerged from a study of cytomegalovirus exposure and HLA in healthy donors. Study summary: Early release data held about 85 million unique TCRs from HLA-typed donors.

Whole-study findings and limits: As a later analysis showed, several of the most significant clusters appeared to be linked to common viral pathogens.

PCR primers comprised 60 Vbeta and 13 Jbeta primers. The method was immunoSEQ multiplex PCR; TCRdb's version includes in-frame clones alone and lacks a portion of them. The table has 200,000 to 250,000 clones, approximately 70% seen once. There are 15 residues in the CDR3. Germline CDR1 is SNHLY and CDR2 is FYNNEI. After removal of 5 bases from V and 4 bases from J, the junction contained 10 bases not matched to a gene. Concerning this clone itself: Antigen: not known.

Sequenced input: PBMCs. The J gene is TRBJ1-1, the V gene TRBV2; 7 nucleotides agree with TRBD1. The origin of this receptor is a man aged 40-49 years in good health and CMV-seropositive. The CDR3 DNA is TGTGCCAGCAGTCCACCCGGACAGGCCAGCACTGAAGCTTTCTTT. Amino acid sequence: CASSPPGQASTEAFF.